This TCR beta chain was recorded in a study of circulating CD8 cells and anti-PD-1 response in melanoma (TCRdb year 2020). About the study as a whole: Nivolumab was given to patients intravenously at 3 mg/kg every 2 weeks. Of the 13 patients in the melanoma cohort, anti-PD-1 was received as first-line therapy by seven patients, and prior targeted therapy or immunotherapy had been received by six patients. Patients with complete or partial responses were classified as responders; those with stable or progressive disease (RECIST v1.1) as non-responders. The TCR repertoire analysis covered approximately eleven melanoma patients: 7 non-responders and 4 responders. In on-treatment samples, a biotinylated anti-human IgG4 antibody was used to detect PD-1. Summary of the overall study and its limitations: Experiments were generally performed without replicates because of limited material. Because tumor material was not accessible, tumor reactivity was instead assessed by peptide assays on expanded sorted subsets. Both treatment-naive and previously treated patients were included in the cohort, and this mixing was noted by the authors as something that could influence results. Repertoires were largely private between subsets, with under 7.5% of TRB clonotypes shared at M1; sharing was highest between DPOS and TIGIT. The DNEG repertoire was the most diverse; PD-1 and DPOS showed similar, higher clonality, and TIGIT repertoires were the least diverse. Only baseline and M1 samples, drawn from a small cohort with few responders, went into the published TCR repertoire comparisons.

This clonotype has more than one count but fewer than ten. Its antigen is not yet known. No much larger clonotype is one base removed from it; base qualities were not supplied. This sample was sequenced with a NextSeq 500. TCR libraries were prepared from about 16 ng of total RNA with the QIAseq Immune Repertoire RNA Library Kit, Human TCR Panel. Sequencing of the TCR libraries was done on an Illumina NextSeq with a Mid Output V2 kit and asymmetric 261x41 paired-end reads. Every TCR library was diluted to 4 to 5 nM, then pooled, denatured and loaded at roughly 1 pM. On the study's bioinformatics: TCR FASTQ files were processed in the QIAGEN GeneGlobe Data Analysis Center, and downstream analysis was performed in R 3.5.2. Clonality was computed as one minus Shannon entropy normalized by the log of the number of unique productive sequences. Within each subset, Fisher exact tests at 5% FDR identified TRA or TRB clonotypes differing in abundance between baseline and M1. Clonotypes with differential abundance were put into four groups: emerging, expanding, contracting or non-expanding/contracting. Morisita's overlap index was used to measure how much repertoires overlapped between patients. TCRdb reran the public reads through fastp at Q25 and MiXCR, keeping productive beta chains. Rows with one shared CDR3 protein collapse into an entry with the most common genes and DNA. The V and J calls follow TCRdb's processing rather than the paper's. The sample contains several hundred distinct CDR3 sequences, approximately 6.1% of them found a single time. About a sixth of the sample is taken by the ten largest.

A BD FACSAria II cell sorter was used to sort four subsets, defined by PD-1 and/or TIGIT, from live CD3+CD8+TCRalphabeta+ cells. Circulating CD8 T cells were sorted into four subsets by PD-1 and TIGIT expression to characterize their relevance to anti-PD-1 therapy response. Both TCR alpha and TCR beta chains were sequenced from each sorted CD8 T-cell subset. Peripheral blood was collected before the first anti-PD-1 injection, after two injections and after four injections. PBMCs were isolated immediately by Ficoll gradient centrifugation. Until use, PBMCs were stored frozen in liquid nitrogen in RPMI containing roughly 20% FCS and approximately 9.1% DMSO. After thawing, PBMCs were stained with a viability dye plus antibodies against CD3, CD8alpha, TCRalphabeta, PD-1 and TIGIT. The RNeasy Kit was used to extract total RNA, and all samples came in with a RIN above 7. The CDR3 goes from the cysteine to the phenylalanine over 15 residues. The sequence is cut down to CDR3 DNA, 45 bases in frame from base 1. CDR1 and CDR2 were assigned from the germline V gene as MDHEN and SYDVKM. Trimming takes 6 bases off V and 7 bases off J; junction bases not matched to a gene: 12.

The sample was CD8+ T cells from PBMCs, taken at baseline or after one month of anti-PD-1 therapy (not recorded which). The V gene is TRBV28 and the J gene is TRBJ2-1; 7 central bases correspond to TRBD2. The source of this sequence is a human donor with melanoma. The CDR3 loop reads CASSPSGNRDNEQFF. In nucleotides, the sequence is TGTGCCAGCAGCCCGAGCGGGAATCGGGATAATGAGCAGTTCTTC.